Below, 2 T cell receptor beta chains from the same sample are listed, as sequenced in a study of PD-1 blockade in classical Hodgkin lymphoma. This sample's time point: cycle 4 day 1 (C4D1), after 6 weeks of nivolumab. Every one of the patients relapsed after autologous stem cell transplantation (brentuximab vedotin exposure was variable). Only in-frame clones appear in the TCRdb table, and some are missing; sequencing was by immunoSEQ multiplex PCR. The repertoire consists of over 25,000 clones, with 65% to 80% occurring once and the leading ten covering 3.9%. Sequenced here: peripheral blood mononuclear cells (PBMCs), sampled before the fourth cycle of nivolumab. These receptors came from a human donor with classical Hodgkin lymphoma.

This clone was detected only a few times. CDR3 loop: CASSPSGWEAFF. The CDR3 DNA sequence: TGTGCCAGCAGCCCGTCGGGGTGGGAGGCTTTCTTT. The rearrangement links TRBV7-9 to TRBJ1-1; D remains ambiguous. In germline, CDR1 is SEHNR, CDR2 FQNEAQ (reference sequence). This CDR3 comprises 12 residues. Between the trimmed V and J ends, which lost 5 bases and 11 bases, there was a span of 15 bases.

The V gene is TRBV27, the J gene TRBJ2-1, with 9 bases fitting TRBD2. Germline CDR1 is MNHEY and CDR2 is SMNVEV (reference sequence). The junction had 11 bases not matched to a gene; V was cut back by 5 bases and J by 6 bases. This CDR3 has 16 amino acids. The CDR3 DNA is TGTGCCAGCAGTGGAGCCGGGCTAGCGGGGCGCAATGAGCAGTTCTTC. Its protein is CASSGAGLAGRNEQFF.